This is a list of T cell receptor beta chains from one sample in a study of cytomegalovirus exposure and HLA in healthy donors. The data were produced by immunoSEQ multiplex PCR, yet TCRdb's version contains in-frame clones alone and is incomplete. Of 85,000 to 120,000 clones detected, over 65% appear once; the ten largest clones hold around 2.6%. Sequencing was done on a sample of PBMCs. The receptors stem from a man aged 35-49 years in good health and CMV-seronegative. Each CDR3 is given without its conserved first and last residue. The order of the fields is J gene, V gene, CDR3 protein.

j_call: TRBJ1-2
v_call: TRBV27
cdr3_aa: ASTKFQGNYGYT

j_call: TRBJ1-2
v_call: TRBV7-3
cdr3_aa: ASSPGAGGYGYT

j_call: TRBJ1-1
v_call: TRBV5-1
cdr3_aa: ASRLTGGITEAF

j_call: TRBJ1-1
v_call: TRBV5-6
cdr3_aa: ASRTGTGLAF

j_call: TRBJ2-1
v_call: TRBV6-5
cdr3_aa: ASRKGVGEQF

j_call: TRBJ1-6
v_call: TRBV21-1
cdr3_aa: ASSKEVRSLYNSPLH

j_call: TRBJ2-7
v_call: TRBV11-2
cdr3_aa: ASSWGQGLSYEQY

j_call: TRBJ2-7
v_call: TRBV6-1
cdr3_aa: ASSIRDIRTYEQY

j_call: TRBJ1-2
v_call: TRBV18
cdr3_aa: ASSPLLATSRGNYGYT

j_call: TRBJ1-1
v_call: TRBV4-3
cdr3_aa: ASSQDQGATEAF

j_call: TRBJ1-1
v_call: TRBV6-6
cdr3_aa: ASSYGATEAF

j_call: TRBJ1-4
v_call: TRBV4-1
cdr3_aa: ASSQGTGLGRLF

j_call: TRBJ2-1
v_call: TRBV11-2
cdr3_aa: ASSLGGGRHSYNEQF

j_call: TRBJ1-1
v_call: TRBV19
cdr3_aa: ASSLRTQARYTEAF

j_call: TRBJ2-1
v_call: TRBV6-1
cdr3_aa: ASTETGVYNEQF

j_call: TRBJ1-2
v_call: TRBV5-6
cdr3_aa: ASSLRDRVYGYT

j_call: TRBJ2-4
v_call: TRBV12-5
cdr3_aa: ASGLERGPPVKNIQY

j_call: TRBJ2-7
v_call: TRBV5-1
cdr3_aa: ASSFGTGVYEQY

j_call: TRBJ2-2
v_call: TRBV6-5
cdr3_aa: ASSGRGELF

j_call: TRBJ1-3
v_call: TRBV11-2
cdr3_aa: ASSFDGGSSGNTIY

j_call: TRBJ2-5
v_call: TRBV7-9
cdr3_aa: ASSLARRQETQY

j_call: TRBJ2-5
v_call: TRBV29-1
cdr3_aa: SVSRTGLETQY

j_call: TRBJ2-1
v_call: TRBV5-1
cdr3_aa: ASSLGARNEQF

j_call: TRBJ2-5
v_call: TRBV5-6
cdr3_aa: ASSYMTGLETQY

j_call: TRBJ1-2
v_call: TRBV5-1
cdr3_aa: ASSLAGTGNVDGYT

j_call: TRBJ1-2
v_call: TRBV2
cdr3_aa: ASRVVVYGYT

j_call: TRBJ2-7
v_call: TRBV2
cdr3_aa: ASSELRGRPMGEQY

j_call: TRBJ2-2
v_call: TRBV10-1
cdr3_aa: ASRLTEHTGELF

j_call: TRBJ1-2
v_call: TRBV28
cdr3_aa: AIRKSFGPFGYT

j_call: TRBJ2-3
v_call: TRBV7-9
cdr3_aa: ASSLTWGVTDTQY

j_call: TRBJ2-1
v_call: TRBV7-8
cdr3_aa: ASSQGLYNEQF

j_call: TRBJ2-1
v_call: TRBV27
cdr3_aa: ASSSYRSSYNEQF